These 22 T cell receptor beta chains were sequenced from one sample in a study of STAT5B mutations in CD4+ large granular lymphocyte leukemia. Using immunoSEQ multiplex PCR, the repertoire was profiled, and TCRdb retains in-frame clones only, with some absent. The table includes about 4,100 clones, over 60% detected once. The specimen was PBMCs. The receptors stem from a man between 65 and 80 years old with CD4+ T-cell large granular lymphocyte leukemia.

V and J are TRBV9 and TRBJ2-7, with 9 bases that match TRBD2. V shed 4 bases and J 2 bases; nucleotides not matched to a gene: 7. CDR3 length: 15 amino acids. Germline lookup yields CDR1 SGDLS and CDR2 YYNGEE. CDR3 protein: CASSPLSGSPYEQYF. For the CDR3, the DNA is TGTGCCAGCAGCCCCCTTAGCGGGAGTCCCTACGAGCAGTACTTC.

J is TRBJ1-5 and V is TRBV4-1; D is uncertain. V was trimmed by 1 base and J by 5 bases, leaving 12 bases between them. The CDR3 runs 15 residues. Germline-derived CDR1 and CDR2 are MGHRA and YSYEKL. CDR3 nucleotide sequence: TGCGCCAGCAGCCAAGTTGGGCCAGGCGATCAGCCCCAGCATTTT. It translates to CASSQVGPGDQPQHF.

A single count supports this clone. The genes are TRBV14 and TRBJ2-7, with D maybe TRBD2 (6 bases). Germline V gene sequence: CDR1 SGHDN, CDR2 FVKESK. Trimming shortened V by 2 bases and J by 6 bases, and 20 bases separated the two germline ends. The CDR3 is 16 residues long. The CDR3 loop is CASSQYPGLAASEQYF. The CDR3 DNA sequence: TGTGCCAGCAGCCAATATCCGGGACTGGCGGCCTCCGAGCAGTACTTC.

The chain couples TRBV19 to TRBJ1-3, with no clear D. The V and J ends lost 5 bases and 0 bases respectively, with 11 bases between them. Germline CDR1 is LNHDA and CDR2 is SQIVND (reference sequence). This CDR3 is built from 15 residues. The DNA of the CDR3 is TGTGCCAGTAGTCCGGATGGAAACTCTGGAAACACCATATATTTT. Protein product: CASSPDGNSGNTIYF. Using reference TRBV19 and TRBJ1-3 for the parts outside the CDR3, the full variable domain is DGGITQSPKYLFRKEGQNVTLSCEQNLNHDAMYWYRQDPGQGLRLIYYSQIVNDFQKGDIAEGYSVSREKKESFPLTVTSAQKNPTAFYLCASSPDGNSGNTIYFGEGSWLTVV.

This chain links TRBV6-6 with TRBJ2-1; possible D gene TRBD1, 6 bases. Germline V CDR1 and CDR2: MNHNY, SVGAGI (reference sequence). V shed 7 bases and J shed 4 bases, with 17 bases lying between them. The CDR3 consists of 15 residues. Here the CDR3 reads CASIRGGGGYNEQFF. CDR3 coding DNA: TGTGCCAGCATCCGGGGTGGGGGCGGGTACAATGAGCAGTTCTTC.

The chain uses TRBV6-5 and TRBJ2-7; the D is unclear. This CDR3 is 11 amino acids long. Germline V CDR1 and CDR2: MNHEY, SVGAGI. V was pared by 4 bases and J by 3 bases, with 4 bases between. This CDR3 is CASSSLYEQYF. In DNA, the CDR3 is TGTGCCAGCAGTTCCCTCTACGAGCAGTACTTC.

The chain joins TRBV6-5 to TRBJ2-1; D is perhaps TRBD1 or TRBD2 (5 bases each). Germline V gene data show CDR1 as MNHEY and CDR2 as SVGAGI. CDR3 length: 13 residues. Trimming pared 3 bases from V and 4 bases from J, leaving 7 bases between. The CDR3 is CASSYGGYNEQFF. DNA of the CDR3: TGTGCCAGCAGTTATGGGGGTTACAATGAGCAGTTCTTC.

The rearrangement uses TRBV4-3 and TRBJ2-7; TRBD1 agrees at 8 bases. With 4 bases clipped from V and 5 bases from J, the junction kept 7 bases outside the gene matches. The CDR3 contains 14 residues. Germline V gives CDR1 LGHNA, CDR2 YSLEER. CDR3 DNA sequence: TGCGCCAGCAGCCCAGGACAGGGAACGAACGAGCAGTACTTC. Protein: CASSPGQGTNEQYF.

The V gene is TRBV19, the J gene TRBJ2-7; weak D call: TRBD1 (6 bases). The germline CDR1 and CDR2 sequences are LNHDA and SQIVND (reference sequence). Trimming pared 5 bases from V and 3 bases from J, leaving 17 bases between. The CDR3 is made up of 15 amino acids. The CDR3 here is CASSQDRSSVYEQYF. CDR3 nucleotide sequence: TGTGCCAGTAGTCAAGACAGGAGTTCAGTCTACGAGCAGTACTTC.

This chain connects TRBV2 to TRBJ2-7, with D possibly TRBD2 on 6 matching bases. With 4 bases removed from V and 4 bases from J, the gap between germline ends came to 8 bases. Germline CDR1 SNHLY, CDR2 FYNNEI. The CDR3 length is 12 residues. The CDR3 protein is CASSARGYEQYF. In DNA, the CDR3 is TGTGCCAGCAGTGCGCGGGGATACGAGCAGTACTTC.

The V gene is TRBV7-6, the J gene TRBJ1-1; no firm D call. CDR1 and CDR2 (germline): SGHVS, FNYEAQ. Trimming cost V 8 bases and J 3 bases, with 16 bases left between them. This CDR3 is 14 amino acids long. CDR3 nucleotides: TGTGCCAGCCACTCCGAGGCCGGGGACACTGAAGCTTTCTTT. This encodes CASHSEAGDTEAFF.

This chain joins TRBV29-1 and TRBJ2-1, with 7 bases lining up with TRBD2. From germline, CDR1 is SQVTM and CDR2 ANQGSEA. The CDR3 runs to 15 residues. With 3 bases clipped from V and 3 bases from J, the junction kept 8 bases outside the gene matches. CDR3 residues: CSVDLGLAVYNEQFF. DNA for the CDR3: TGCAGCGTTGATTTGGGTCTAGCGGTCTACAATGAGCAGTTCTTC.

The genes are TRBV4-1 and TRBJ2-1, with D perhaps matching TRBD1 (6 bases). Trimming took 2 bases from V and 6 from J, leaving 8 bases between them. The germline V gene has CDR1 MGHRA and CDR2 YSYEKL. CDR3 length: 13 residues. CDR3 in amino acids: CASSQTTGNEQFF. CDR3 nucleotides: TGCGCCAGCAGCCAAACGACAGGCAATGAGCAGTTCTTC.

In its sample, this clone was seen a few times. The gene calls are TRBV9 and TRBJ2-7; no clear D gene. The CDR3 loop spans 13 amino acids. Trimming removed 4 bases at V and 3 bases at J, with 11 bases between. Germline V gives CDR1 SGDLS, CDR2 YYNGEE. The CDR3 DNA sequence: TGTGCCAGCAGCCATCTCGCTGGCTACGAGCAGTACTTC. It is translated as CASSHLAGYEQYF.

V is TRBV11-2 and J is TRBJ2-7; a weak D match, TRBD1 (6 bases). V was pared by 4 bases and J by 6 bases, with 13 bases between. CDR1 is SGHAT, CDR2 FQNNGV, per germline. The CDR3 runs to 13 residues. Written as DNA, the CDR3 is TGTGCCAGCAGCTACCACAGGGCTGCCGAGCAGTACTTC. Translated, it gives CASSYHRAAEQYF.

CDR3 DNA sequence: TGTGCCAGCAGCCCGGGACACCGCAATCAGCCCCAGCATTTT. This sequence encodes CASSPGHRNQPQHF. This chain links TRBV5-5 with TRBJ1-5; TRBD1 might be the D (6 bases). Germline V lookup: CDR1 SGHKS, CDR2 YYEKEE (reference sequence). The V gene lost 4 bases and the J gene lost 2 bases, with 10 bases spanning the gap. This CDR3 spans 14 amino acids.

The CDR3 coding sequence is TGTGCCAGCAGTTCGAACACTGAAGCTTTCTTT. Translation gives CASSSNTEAFF. The rearrangement links TRBV6-5 to TRBJ1-1; D is uncertain. CDR3 length equals 11 residues. V was shortened by 4 bases and J by 1 base, with 1 base between the two germline ends. The germline V gene encodes CDR1 MNHEY and CDR2 SVGAGI.

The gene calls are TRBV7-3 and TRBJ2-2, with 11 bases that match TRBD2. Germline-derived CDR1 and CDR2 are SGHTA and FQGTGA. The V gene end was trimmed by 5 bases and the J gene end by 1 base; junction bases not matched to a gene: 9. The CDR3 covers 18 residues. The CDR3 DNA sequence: TGTGCCAGCAGCGCCCTTACTAGCGGGAGCGGGAACACCGGGGAGCTGTTTTTT. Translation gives CASSALTSGSGNTGELFF.

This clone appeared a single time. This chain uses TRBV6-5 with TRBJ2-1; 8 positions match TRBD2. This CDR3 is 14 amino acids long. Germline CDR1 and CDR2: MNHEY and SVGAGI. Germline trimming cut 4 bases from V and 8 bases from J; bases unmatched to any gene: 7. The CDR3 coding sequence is TGTGCCAGCAGTTTCTTCGGGGGGGGCGATGAGCAGTTCTTC. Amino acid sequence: CASSFFGGGDEQFF.

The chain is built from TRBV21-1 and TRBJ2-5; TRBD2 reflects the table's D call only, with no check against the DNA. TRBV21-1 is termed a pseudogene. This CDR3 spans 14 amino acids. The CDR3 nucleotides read TGTGCCAGCAGCCAAGGGTTAGCGAGCGAGACCCAGTACTTC. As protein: CASSQGLASETQYF.

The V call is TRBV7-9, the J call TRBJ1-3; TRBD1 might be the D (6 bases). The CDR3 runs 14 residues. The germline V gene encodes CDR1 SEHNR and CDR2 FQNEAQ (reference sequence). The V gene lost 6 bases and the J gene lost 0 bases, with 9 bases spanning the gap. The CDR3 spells CASRGTHSGNTIYF. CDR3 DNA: TGTGCCAGCAGAGGGACACACTCTGGAAACACCATATATTTT.

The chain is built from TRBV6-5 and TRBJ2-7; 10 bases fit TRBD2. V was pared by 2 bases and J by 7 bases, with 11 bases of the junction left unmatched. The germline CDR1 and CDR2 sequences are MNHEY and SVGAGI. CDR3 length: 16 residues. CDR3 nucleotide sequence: TGTGCCAGCAGTTACGGGGCTAGCGGGGGAAAGAAGGAGCAGTACTTC. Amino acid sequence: CASSYGASGGKKEQYF.